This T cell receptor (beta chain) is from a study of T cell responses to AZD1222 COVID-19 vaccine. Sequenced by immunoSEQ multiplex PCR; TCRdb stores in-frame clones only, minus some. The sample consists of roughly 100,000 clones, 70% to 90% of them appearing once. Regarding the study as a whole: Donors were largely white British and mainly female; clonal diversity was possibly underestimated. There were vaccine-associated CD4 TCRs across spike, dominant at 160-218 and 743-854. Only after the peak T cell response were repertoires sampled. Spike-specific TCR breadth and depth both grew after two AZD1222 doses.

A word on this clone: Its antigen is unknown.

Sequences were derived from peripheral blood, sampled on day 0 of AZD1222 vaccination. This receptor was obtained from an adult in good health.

The CDR3 DNA sequence: TGCGCCAGCAGCCCCCGAGGGCACAGTACGAACACCGGGGAGCTGTTTTTT. It is translated as CASSPRGHSTNTGELFF. V usage is TRBV5-1 and J usage is TRBJ2-2; D is possibly TRBD2 (5 bases). The germline gives CDR1 SGHRS, CDR2 YFSETQ. V was clipped by 4 bases and J by 0 bases, with 16 bases between them. CDR3 length: 17 amino acids.